The present entry profiles one TCR beta chain with its context. This entry is derived from a study of blood T cells in healthy people across ages. A second roughly 7 to 11 cycle PCR used barcoded and J-beta primers. TCRdb used MiXCR to reprocess the 5' RACE reads, holding one entry per CDR3 protein. Found here are roughly 1.5 million distinct CDR3 sequences, 40% to 45% of them singletons; the top ten hold around 4%. Sequencing used blood. The clonotype was recovered from a young woman in good health.

CDR3 protein: CASSQTKSTYTGTEAFF. CDR3 DNA: TGTGCCAGCAGCCAAACAAAGTCCACCTATACGGGGACTGAAGCTTTCTTT. This chain joins TRBV4-2 and TRBJ1-1; unclear D gene. Germline CDR1 and CDR2: LGHNA and YNFKEQ. CDR3 length: 17 amino acids. The ends were cut back, 2 bases at V and 5 bases at J, with 21 bases in the middle.